This T cell receptor (beta chain) comes out of a study of blood T cell repertoires in COVID-19. Looking at the study overall: T cells, B-cell-depleted T cells, or PBMCs provided the cDNA or gDNA that served as material.

This CDR3 comprises 15 residues. V trimming: 5 bases; J trimming: 5 bases; junction bases outside the gene matches: 7. CDR1 SGHRS and CDR2 YFSETQ come from the germline V gene. In the authors' workflow: From reference gene primer amplification, estimates of nucleated cell counts were derived. Sequencing was performed with immunoSEQ multiplex PCR; in TCRdb, only in-frame clones are kept and a portion is missing. Clone size and the V and J calls come from that table; the DNA yielded D and trimming. The sample consists of about 190,000 clones, roughly 80% of them appearing once. The V and J genes are TRBV5-1 and TRBJ1-4, with TRBD1 identical over 9 bases. Sequencing was done on a sample of peripheral blood. This sequence was found in a man aged 25 to 40 with active or convalescent COVID-19. In DNA, the CDR3 is TGCGCCAGCAGGCCTACGGGACAGGGCAATGAAAAACTGTTTTTT. Translation gives CASRPTGQGNEKLFF.